This T cell receptor beta chain was identified in a study of blood T cell repertoires in COVID-19. At the level of the study: Spain, Italy and the United States supplied samples that represented acute and convalescent COVID-19. From T cells, B-cell-depleted T cells, or PBMCs came the material, which was cDNA or gDNA.

This CDR3 has 15 amino acids. In germline, CDR1 is KGHDR, CDR2 SFDVKD. With 2 bases removed from V and 5 bases from J, the gap between germline ends came to 14 bases. This clone was seen just once. In the source study's methods: Reference gene primer amplification gave nucleated cell count estimates. Libraries were prepared by immunoSEQ multiplex PCR; TCRdb keeps only in-frame clonotypes and omits some of them. The V and J calls and clone size were taken over from that table, and D and trimming were inferred from the DNA. This sample carries around 63,000 clones, approximately 79% of them seen once, and the ten largest clones take 5.5%.

Source material: peripheral blood. This receptor was obtained from a woman aged 70-85 years with acute or convalescent COVID-19. The J gene is TRBJ2-5, the V gene TRBV24-1, with D possibly matching TRBD1 (6 bases). CDR3 in DNA: TGTGCCACCAGTGATTCTACAGGGCCCGGGGAGACCCAGTACTTC. Protein product: CATSDSTGPGETQYF.